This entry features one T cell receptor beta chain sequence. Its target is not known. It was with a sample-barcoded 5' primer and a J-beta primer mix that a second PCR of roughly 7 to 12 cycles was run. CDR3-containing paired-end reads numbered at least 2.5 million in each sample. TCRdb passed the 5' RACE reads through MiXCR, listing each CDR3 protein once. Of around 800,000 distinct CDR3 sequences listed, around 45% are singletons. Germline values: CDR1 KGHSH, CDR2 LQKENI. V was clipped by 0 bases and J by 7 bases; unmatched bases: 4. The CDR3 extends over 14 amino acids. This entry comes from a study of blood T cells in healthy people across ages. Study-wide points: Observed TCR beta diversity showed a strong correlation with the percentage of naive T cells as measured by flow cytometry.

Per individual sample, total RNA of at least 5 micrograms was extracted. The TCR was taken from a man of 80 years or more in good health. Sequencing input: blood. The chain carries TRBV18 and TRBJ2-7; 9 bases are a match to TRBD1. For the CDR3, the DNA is TGTGCCAGCTCACCACCGGGACAGGGCGGTGAGCAGTACTTC. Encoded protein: CASSPPGQGGEQYF.